The clone carrying this T cell receptor beta chain was observed once. Original processing methods: Nucleated cell counts were estimated from reference gene primer amplification. Sequencing was performed with immunoSEQ multiplex PCR; in TCRdb, only in-frame clones are kept and a portion is missing. Clone size and the V and J calls come from that table; the DNA yielded D and trimming. This sample has approximately 110,000 clones, with 65% to 80% found just once. This record comes from a study of blood T cell repertoires in COVID-19. Across the study: The United States, Italy and Spain provided the acute and convalescent COVID-19 samples. T cells, B-cell-depleted T cells, or PBMCs supplied cDNA or gDNA.

V trimming: 2 bases; J trimming: 5 bases; junction bases outside the gene matches: 12. CDR3 length equals 18 residues. Germline lookup yields CDR1 SGHDT and CDR2 YYEEEE. The clonotype was recovered from a human donor with acute or convalescent COVID-19. The donor label of this sample is uncertain. Sequenced sample: peripheral blood. V is TRBV5-6 and J is TRBJ2-7; TRBD2 matches at 14 bases. CDR3 nucleotides: TGTGCCAGCAGCTTCGGAGGGCCTCCGGGACTAGCGGGGGACGAGCAGTACTTC. Translation: CASSFGGPPGLAGDEQYF.